This TCR beta chain was profiled in a study of identical twins' blood T cells (dated by TCRdb to about 2013). In the study overall: The approximately 12 libraries, six for the alpha chain and six for the beta chain, together yielded some 49 million Illumina reads. To assess how genetics influences repertoire formation, the study used next-generation sequencing to compare the TCR alpha and beta chain repertoires of three pairs of monozygous twins.

Receptor libraries were prepared by 5' RACE. TCRdb shows the sequencer as Illumina Genome Analyzer IIx. The RNA-based TCR cDNA libraries were made using a previously described protocol that was modified in several ways. To prevent cross-contamination, sample-specific barcodes were added to both ends of each TCR cDNA library during cDNA synthesis and amplification. The original methods were these. Each individual had between about 85,000 and nearly 500,000 identified clonotypes, and each library contained about 2.2 to 4 million CDR3-containing reads. Reads with improper barcode index combinations were discarded, after which clonesets were built for each library with the MiTCR software. While assembling CDR3 clonotypes, MiTCR filtered or rescued low-quality reads and corrected PCR and sequencing errors. Artificial out-of-frame clonotypes were removed by being mapped to in-frame sequences, with one indel in the CDR3 allowed. Similarity of V and J gene usage between donors was measured as Jensen-Shannon divergence divided by mean entropy. TCRdb's own reprocessing of the public reads used fastp at Q25 and MiXCR and kept productive beta chains. Each CDR3 protein gets just one entry, which takes the most common genes and DNA from the rows behind it. TCRdb, not the original authors, processed these V and J calls. The sample data list 350,000 to 450,000 distinct CDR3 sequences, and over 25% of these were observed just once. Clones ranked in the top ten supply more than 5.5% of the sample.

Study-level results and caveats: The number of CDR3 clonotypes shared between two donors was mainly determined by the product of the cloneset sizes of the two donors, and no clear deviation from this trend was shown by twins. Twin pairs were reported to be markedly more alike in V gene usage than unrelated donors were, even when looking at non-selected out-of-frame TCRbeta clonotypes. Among the most abundant TCRbeta clonotypes, more CDR3 sequences were shared by each donor with her twin than with unrelated donors. Because the twins were raised together, environmental influences could not be ruled out as an explanation for the similarity between twins. The study stated that the proposed role of the TCRalpha J segment in MHC recognition during thymic selection needs to be validated by independent studies.

This clonotype came up a few times. There is no known antigen for this receptor. There are no base qualities to consult, and no much larger clone falls within one base. Six healthy women forming three monozygous twin pairs were used as donors. All three twin pairs had been reared together, and it was thought likely that the same infectious agents and vaccines had been met by these twin pairs. TCR cDNA libraries were prepared from RNA that was isolated from peripheral blood mononuclear cells. Input material: PBMCs. This TCR derives from a woman aged 18 to 49 in good health.

CDR3 sequence: CASSIGTGEAFF. The sequenced DNA: TGTGCCAGCTCGATCGGGACAGGGGAAGCTTTCTTT. This receptor chain uses TRBV18 and TRBJ1-1, with 9 bases aligning to TRBD1. Measured from the cysteine to the phenylalanine, the CDR3 is 12 residues long. Left in the record is the CDR3 DNA by itself, 36 bases read in frame from the first base. Here V drops 6 bases and J drops 8 bases, and the junction holds 4 bases not matched to any gene. For CDR1 and CDR2, the germline V gene lists KGHSH and LQKENI.